Listed below are T cell receptor beta chains from one sample, sequenced in a study of OX40 agonist ivuxolimab in advanced cancers. Assay: immunoSEQ multiplex PCR; the TCRdb copy retains only in-frame clones and omits some. The sample lists approximately 66,000 clones, 85% occurring once. The input for sequencing was CD4+ or CD8+ T cells sorted from blood, taken in a trial of the OX40 agonist ivuxolimab. The receptors stem from an adult with an advanced solid tumor such as melanoma, head and neck, liver or kidney cancer. Each CDR3 is given with its conserved first and last residue. A D gene is named only where the DNA matches it firmly. Some rows have no size entry. The others give once, few or many, or a class for an expanded clone.

CDR3 | DNA | D | J | V | size
CASSFPQGVETQYF | TGTGCCAGCAGTTTCCCCCAGGGGGTGGAGACCCAGTACTTC | TRBD1 | TRBJ2-5 | TRBV28 | -
CASSLGIGEKLFF | TGTGCCAGCAGCTTAGGGATAGGTGAAAAACTGTTTTTT | - | TRBJ1-4 | TRBV7-6 | -
CASSGGGGPYEQYF | TGTGCCAGCAGTGGCGGGGGGGGACCTTACGAGCAGTACTTC | TRBD2 | TRBJ2-7 | TRBV6-1 | -
CSATMGNGYTF | TGCAGTGCGACCATGGGGAATGGCTACACCTTC | - | TRBJ1-2 | TRBV20-1 | -
CASSPGQNQPQHF | TGTGCCAGCTCACCGGGACAGAATCAGCCCCAGCATTTT | TRBD1 | TRBJ1-5 | TRBV18 | few
CASSLVARPYEQYF | TGTGCCAGCAGCTTAGTAGCCAGGCCCTACGAGCAGTACTTC | - | TRBJ2-7 | TRBV11-2 | -
CARLGQSSGANVLTF | TGCGCCCGTCTCGGGCAGTCCTCTGGGGCCAACGTCCTGACTTTC | - | TRBJ2-6 | TRBV23-1 | -
CATSGVSTRQASGNEQFF | TGTGCCACCAGCGGAGTCTCTACCCGGCAGGCTAGTGGTAATGAGCAGTTCTTC | - | TRBJ2-1 | TRBV15 | -
CASSVGQGLNGYTF | TGTGCCAGCAGCGTAGGACAGGGGTTAAATGGCTACACCTTC | TRBD1 | TRBJ1-2 | TRBV7-3 | -
CAWSRDGAPLHF | TGTGCCTGGAGTAGGGACGGGGCGCCCCTCCACTTT | - | TRBJ1-6 | TRBV30 | few
CASSQDRGWSYEQYF | TGTGCCAGCAGCCAGGACAGGGGTTGGTCCTACGAGCAGTACTTC | TRBD1 | TRBJ2-7 | TRBV7-2 | -
CATSLAGGTDTQYF | TGTGCCACCTCACTAGCGGGGGGGACAGATACGCAGTATTTT | TRBD2 | TRBJ2-3 | TRBV6-1 | -
CASSLSGIDNQPQHF | TGCGCCAGCAGCTTGTCAGGGATTGACAATCAGCCCCAGCATTTT | - | TRBJ1-5 | TRBV5-1 | -
CASSPRPRQETQYF | TGTGCCAGCTCACCTCGGCCTAGGCAAGAGACCCAGTACTTC | - | TRBJ2-5 | TRBV18 | -
CASSFTSDSYGYTF | TGTGCCAGCAGCTTCACCTCGGACAGCTATGGCTACACCTTC | - | TRBJ1-2 | TRBV11-2 | few
CASTPARGGEKLFF | TGTGCCAGTACCCCGGCGAGGGGGGGCGAAAAACTGTTTTTT | - | TRBJ1-4 | TRBV19 | -
CASSATGLDSQPQHF | TGTGCCAGCAGCGCGACAGGGCTGGATAGTCAGCCCCAGCATTTT | TRBD1 | TRBJ1-5 | TRBV9 | -
CASSRTSGGTSSYNEQFF | TGTGCCAGCAGCCGGACTAGCGGGGGGACAAGCTCCTACAATGAGCAGTTCTTC | TRBD2 | TRBJ2-1 | TRBV5-4 | -
CASSQDRGRAWDEQFF | TGTGCCAGCAGCCAAGATCGAGGCAGGGCGTGGGATGAGCAGTTCTTC | - | TRBJ2-1 | TRBV4-2 | -
CASSVELAAADTQYF | TGTGCCAGCAGCGTAGAGTTAGCGGCCGCAGATACGCAGTATTTT | - | TRBJ2-3 | TRBV9 | -
CASSLLGTGVQETQYF | TGCGCCAGCAGCTTGCTGGGGACAGGGGTCCAAGAGACCCAGTACTTC | TRBD1 | TRBJ2-5 | TRBV5-1 | -
CASSVQGRSGNTIYF | TGTGCCAGCAGTGTACAGGGTCGCTCTGGAAACACCATATATTTT | - | TRBJ1-3 | TRBV2 | -
CASRIPGELFF | TGTGCCAGCCGGATTCCCGGGGAGCTGTTTTTT | - | TRBJ2-2 | TRBV28 | -
CASGQGIDDEQFF | TGCGCCAGCGGGCAGGGAATAGACGATGAGCAGTTCTTC | - | TRBJ2-1 | TRBV5-1 | -
CASSLGTADYGYTF | TGTGCCAGCAGTTTGGGGACAGCAGACTATGGCTACACCTTC | TRBD1 | TRBJ1-2 | TRBV28 | -
CASSSLGGSSPGANVLTF | TGTGCCAGCAGCTCCCTCGGGGGATCCTCTCCTGGGGCCAACGTCCTGACTTTC | - | TRBJ2-6 | TRBV5-4 | few
CASSFRGTGNTGELFF | TGTGCCAGCAGCTTTAGGGGGACAGGGAACACCGGGGAGCTGTTTTTT | TRBD1 | TRBJ2-2 | TRBV11-3 | -
CASSRDRVGEQYF | TGTGCCAGCAGCCGGGACAGGGTTGGCGAGCAGTACTTC | TRBD1 | TRBJ2-7 | TRBV5-6 | -
CASSIPPRETQYF | TGTGCCAGCAGCATCCCGCCTCGAGAGACCCAGTACTTC | - | TRBJ2-5 | TRBV7-2 | -
CASSEFLSIGRERSTDTQYF | TGTGCCAGCAGTGAGTTCTTATCAATTGGGCGGGAACGCAGCACAGATACGCAGTATTTT | - | TRBJ2-3 | TRBV6-1 | -
CASSKVSPPPGQVRARGMNTEAFF | TGTGCCAGCAGCAAAGTCAGTCCACCGCCGGGACAGGTGAGGGCCCGGGGTATGAACACTGAAGCTTTCTTT | - | TRBJ1-1 | TRBV21-1 | -
CASSLFPRETQYF | TGTGCCAGCAGCTTATTCCCTCGGGAGACCCAGTACTTC | - | TRBJ2-5 | TRBV7-2 | -
CASRTPGTDTQYF | TGTGCCAGCAGGACCCCGGGCACAGATACGCAGTATTTT | - | TRBJ2-3 | TRBV6-5 | -
CATSKTSGSPYNEQFF | TGTGCCACCAGCAAAACTAGCGGGAGTCCCTACAATGAGCAGTTCTTC | TRBD2 | TRBJ2-1 | TRBV15 | once
CASSPWGGEYNEQFF | TGTGCCAGCTCACCATGGGGGGGGGAGTACAATGAGCAGTTCTTC | TRBD2 | TRBJ2-1 | TRBV18 | -
CASASPGQYGYTF | TGTGCCAGCGCCTCCCCCGGCCAATATGGCTACACCTTC | - | TRBJ1-2 | TRBV28 | -
CASSLAGQESYGYTF | TGTGCCAGCAGCTTGGCCGGACAGGAGTCCTATGGCTACACCTTC | TRBD1 | TRBJ1-2 | TRBV5-5 | -
CASRQQGSETQYF | TGTGCCAGCAGACAACAGGGGAGCGAGACCCAGTACTTC | TRBD1 | TRBJ2-5 | TRBV4-2 | once
CASSHGTFPTDTQYF | TGTGCCAGCAGCCACGGGACGTTCCCCACAGATACGCAGTATTTT | - | TRBJ2-3 | TRBV7-3 | -